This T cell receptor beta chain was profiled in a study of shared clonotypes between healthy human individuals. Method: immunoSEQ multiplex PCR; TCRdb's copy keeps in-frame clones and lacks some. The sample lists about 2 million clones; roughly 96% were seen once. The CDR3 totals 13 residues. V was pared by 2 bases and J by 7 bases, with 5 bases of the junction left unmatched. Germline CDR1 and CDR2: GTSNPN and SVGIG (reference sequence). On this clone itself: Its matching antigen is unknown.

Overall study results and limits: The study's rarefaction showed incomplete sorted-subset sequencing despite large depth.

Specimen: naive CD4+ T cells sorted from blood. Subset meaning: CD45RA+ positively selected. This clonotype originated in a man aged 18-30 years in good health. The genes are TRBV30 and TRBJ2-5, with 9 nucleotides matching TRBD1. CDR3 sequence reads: CAWSSQGARTQYF. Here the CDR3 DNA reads TGTGCCTGGAGTTCACAGGGGGCGCGGACCCAGTACTTC.